A selection of T cell receptor beta chains follows, all from one sample in a study of T cells in Graves' hyperthyroidism and ophthalmopathy. TCRdb fed the multiplex PCR reads into MiXCR, producing one record per CDR3 protein. The top ten hold 10% to 15% of the sample, which has roughly 250,000 distinct CDR3 sequences, 13% to 15% seen once. The material sequenced was blood. Receptor source: a woman in her thirties or forties with Graves' hyperthyroidism that later progressed to Graves' ophthalmopathy. Each CDR3 is given with its conserved first and last residue. The order of the fields is CDR3 DNA, CDR3 protein, clone size, J gene, D gene, CDR3 length, V gene. The D gene is left open where the match is weak. Not all rows give a size; the values are once, few, many and, for expanded clones, a class.

cdr3_nt: TGCAGTGCGGGGACGGCCTACCCGCAGTACTTC
cdr3_aa: CSAGTAYPQYF
clone_size: few
j_call: TRBJ2-7
d_call: .
cdr3_length: 11
v_call: TRBV20-1

cdr3_nt: TGTGCCAGTACCCCGAGGGGCTGGGAAGAGACCCAGTACTTC
cdr3_aa: CASTPRGWEETQYF
clone_size: many
j_call: TRBJ2-5
d_call: .
cdr3_length: 14
v_call: TRBV19

cdr3_nt: TGCGCCAGCAGTGTCGGAACAGGGAAGGTGAACACTGAAGCTTTCTTT
cdr3_aa: CASSVGTGKVNTEAFF
clone_size: many
j_call: TRBJ1-1
d_call: .
cdr3_length: 16
v_call: TRBV10-2

cdr3_nt: TGTGCCAGTAGTCTCCGGGGTGTTGGGAGCACAGATACGCAGTATTTT
cdr3_aa: CASSLRGVGSTDTQYF
clone_size: many
j_call: TRBJ2-3
d_call: .
cdr3_length: 16
v_call: TRBV19

cdr3_nt: TGTGCCAGCAGCATAAGCACCGGGACTGTTTCCTACGAGCAGTACTTC
cdr3_aa: CASSISTGTVSYEQYF
clone_size: .
j_call: TRBJ2-7
d_call: .
cdr3_length: 16
v_call: TRBV7-2

cdr3_nt: TGTGCCAGCACTCGAGCTAGCGGGCACTCCCCAGATACGCAGTATTTT
cdr3_aa: CASTRASGHSPDTQYF
clone_size: .
j_call: TRBJ2-3
d_call: TRBD2
cdr3_length: 16
v_call: TRBV2

cdr3_nt: TGCGCCAGCAGCCCGGGGACAGATTTTCCAAAAAACATTCAGTACTTC
cdr3_aa: CASSPGTDFPKNIQYF
clone_size: .
j_call: TRBJ2-4
d_call: TRBD1
cdr3_length: 16
v_call: TRBV5-1

cdr3_nt: TGTGCCAGCAGACGGGGACCCTACGAGCAGTACTTC
cdr3_aa: CASRRGPYEQYF
clone_size: .
j_call: TRBJ2-7
d_call: .
cdr3_length: 12
v_call: TRBV3-1

cdr3_nt: TGCGCCAGCAGGGTGGAGGGCAAGGAGTTCTTT
cdr3_aa: CASRVEGKEFF
clone_size: many
j_call: TRBJ1-1
d_call: .
cdr3_length: 11
v_call: TRBV5-1

cdr3_nt: TGTGCCAGCAGTGGCGGGACAGCCCTATATGGCTACACCTTC
cdr3_aa: CASSGGTALYGYTF
clone_size: many
j_call: TRBJ1-2
d_call: TRBD1
cdr3_length: 14
v_call: TRBV2

cdr3_nt: TGCGCCAGCAGCCAAGCTTCCCTACAGAGTAATGAAAAACTGTTTTTT
cdr3_aa: CASSQASLQSNEKLFF
clone_size: .
j_call: TRBJ1-4
d_call: .
cdr3_length: 16
v_call: TRBV4-1

cdr3_nt: TGTGCCAGCAGCTCCTCGGGGAGCAATCAGCCCCAGCATTTT
cdr3_aa: CASSSSGSNQPQHF
clone_size: many
j_call: TRBJ1-5
d_call: .
cdr3_length: 14
v_call: TRBV9

cdr3_nt: TGTGCCAGCAGGGATAGCGACCCTTACAATGAGCAGTTCTTC
cdr3_aa: CASRDSDPYNEQFF
clone_size: many
j_call: TRBJ2-1
d_call: .
cdr3_length: 14
v_call: TRBV28

cdr3_nt: TGTGCCAGCAGCATCAGACCGCGGGCAGATACGCAGTATTTT
cdr3_aa: CASSIRPRADTQYF
clone_size: few
j_call: TRBJ2-3
d_call: .
cdr3_length: 14
v_call: TRBV7-9

cdr3_nt: TGTGCCAGCAGTGAGGGACTAGCGTCAGATACGCAGTATTTT
cdr3_aa: CASSEGLASDTQYF
clone_size: many
j_call: TRBJ2-3
d_call: TRBD2
cdr3_length: 14
v_call: TRBV28

cdr3_nt: TGTGCCAGCAGTCCCCGGGGAGGCAAATTGTTTAGCAATCAGCCCCAGCATTTT
cdr3_aa: CASSPRGGKLFSNQPQHF
clone_size: .
j_call: TRBJ1-5
d_call: .
cdr3_length: 18
v_call: TRBV28

cdr3_nt: TGCGCCAGCAGCCAAGGCAGGATAGGGGAGCGAACTGAAGCTTTCTTT
cdr3_aa: CASSQGRIGERTEAFF
clone_size: few
j_call: TRBJ1-1
d_call: .
cdr3_length: 16
v_call: TRBV4-1

cdr3_nt: TGTGCCACCAGTGCAATCTCCGCAGGGGATTACAATGAGCAGTTCTTC
cdr3_aa: CATSAISAGDYNEQFF
clone_size: many
j_call: TRBJ2-1
d_call: .
cdr3_length: 16
v_call: TRBV24-1

cdr3_nt: TGTGCCACCCGGAGTTCAGGGGTAGGAAGCGATGAGCAGTTCTTC
cdr3_aa: CATRSSGVGSDEQFF
clone_size: many
j_call: TRBJ2-1
d_call: .
cdr3_length: 15
v_call: TRBV10-3

cdr3_nt: TGTGCCAGCAGCCAATCGGGACTAGCGTACGAGCAGTACTTC
cdr3_aa: CASSQSGLAYEQYF
clone_size: many
j_call: TRBJ2-7
d_call: TRBD2
cdr3_length: 14
v_call: TRBV3-1

cdr3_nt: TGTGCCAGCAGCTTTTTGGGAGCGGAAGCTTTCTTT
cdr3_aa: CASSFLGAEAFF
clone_size: many
j_call: TRBJ1-1
d_call: .
cdr3_length: 12
v_call: TRBV5-6

cdr3_nt: TGTGCCAGCAGCTCCCAGGGAACCAGCACAGATACGCAGTATTTT
cdr3_aa: CASSSQGTSTDTQYF
clone_size: many
j_call: TRBJ2-3
d_call: .
cdr3_length: 15
v_call: TRBV11-3

cdr3_nt: TGTGCCAGCTCCCGTCGGGGACAGGTGGCTGAAGCTTTCTTT
cdr3_aa: CASSRRGQVAEAFF
clone_size: .
j_call: TRBJ1-1
d_call: TRBD1
cdr3_length: 14
v_call: TRBV2

cdr3_nt: TGCAGTGCTAGAGATTTGGACAGGGCGGACACTGAAGCTTTCTTT
cdr3_aa: CSARDLDRADTEAFF
clone_size: many
j_call: TRBJ1-1
d_call: TRBD1
cdr3_length: 15
v_call: TRBV20-1

cdr3_nt: TGCAGTGCTAGAGATAGTAGGCGGGACCAAGAGACCCAGTACTTC
cdr3_aa: CSARDSRRDQETQYF
clone_size: many
j_call: TRBJ2-5
d_call: .
cdr3_length: 15
v_call: TRBV20-1

cdr3_nt: TGTGCCAGCAGTTTGGGGATCGGACTTTTTAGCAATCAGCCCCAGCATTTT
cdr3_aa: CASSLGIGLFSNQPQHF
clone_size: once
j_call: TRBJ1-5
d_call: .
cdr3_length: 17
v_call: TRBV28

cdr3_nt: TGTGCCACCAGTGATTTCCCGGGACTAGCGGGAGCCCCCGGGGAGCTGTTTTTT
cdr3_aa: CATSDFPGLAGAPGELFF
clone_size: many
j_call: TRBJ2-2
d_call: TRBD2
cdr3_length: 18
v_call: TRBV24-1

cdr3_nt: TGTGCCAGCAGCCAATCAGGGTATAACTACAATGAGCAGTTCTTC
cdr3_aa: CASSQSGYNYNEQFF
clone_size: .
j_call: TRBJ2-1
d_call: .
cdr3_length: 15
v_call: TRBV3-1

cdr3_nt: TGTGCCAGCAGTTTATCGATAGGCTATTTGTATGAGCAGTTCTTC
cdr3_aa: CASSLSIGYLYEQFF
clone_size: many
j_call: TRBJ2-1
d_call: .
cdr3_length: 15
v_call: TRBV27

cdr3_nt: TGTGCCAGCAGCCGATCCGCGTCGCAGTACTACGAGCAGTACTTC
cdr3_aa: CASSRSASQYYEQYF
clone_size: many
j_call: TRBJ2-7
d_call: .
cdr3_length: 15
v_call: TRBV5-6

cdr3_nt: TGTGCCAGCAGCGTGGGACAGGGACCCTACGAGCAGTACTTC
cdr3_aa: CASSVGQGPYEQYF
clone_size: .
j_call: TRBJ2-7
d_call: TRBD1
cdr3_length: 14
v_call: TRBV28

cdr3_nt: TGTGCCAGCAGCCTACACCGACAGCCAAGGGTCTACGAGCAGTACTTC
cdr3_aa: CASSLHRQPRVYEQYF
clone_size: many
j_call: TRBJ2-7
d_call: .
cdr3_length: 16
v_call: TRBV7-9

cdr3_nt: TGTGCCAGCAGTTATGCGGGACAGGGAAGGAATGAGCAGTTCTTC
cdr3_aa: CASSYAGQGRNEQFF
clone_size: many
j_call: TRBJ2-1
d_call: TRBD1
cdr3_length: 15
v_call: TRBV6-1